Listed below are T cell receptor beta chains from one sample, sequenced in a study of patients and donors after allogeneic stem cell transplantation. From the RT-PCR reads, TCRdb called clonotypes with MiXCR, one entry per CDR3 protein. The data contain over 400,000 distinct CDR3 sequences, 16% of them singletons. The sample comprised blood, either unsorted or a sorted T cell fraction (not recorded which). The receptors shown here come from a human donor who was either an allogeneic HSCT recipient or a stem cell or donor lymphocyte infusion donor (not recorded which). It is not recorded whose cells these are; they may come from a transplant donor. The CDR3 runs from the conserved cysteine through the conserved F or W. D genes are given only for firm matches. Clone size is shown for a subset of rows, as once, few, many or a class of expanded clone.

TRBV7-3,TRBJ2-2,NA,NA,TGTGCCAGCAGCTCTAACCGGAAAGCCGCGAACACCGGGGAGCTGTTTTTT,CASSSNRKAANTGELFF
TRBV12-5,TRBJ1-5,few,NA,TGTGCTAGTGGTTCGTCGTTGCAGCCCCAGCATTTT,CASGSSLQPQHF
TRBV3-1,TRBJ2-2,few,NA,TGTGCCAGCAGCCAGCGACTAGGGGGCACCGGGGAGCTGTTTTTT,CASSQRLGGTGELFF
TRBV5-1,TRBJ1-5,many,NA,TGCGCCAGCAGCCCGGACTGGGGGAGCAATCAGCCCCAGCATTTT,CASSPDWGSNQPQHF
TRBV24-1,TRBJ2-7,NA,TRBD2,TGTGCCACCAGTGACCCGACTAGCGGAGGCCCCTACGAGCAGTACTTC,CATSDPTSGGPYEQYF
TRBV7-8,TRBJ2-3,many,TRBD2,TGTGCCAGCAGCTTACTCGGGAGGGCGACAGATACGCAGTATTTT,CASSLLGRATDTQYF
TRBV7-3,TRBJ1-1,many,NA,TGTGCCAGCAGCCCAAGCTCGAGGACTGAAGCTTTCTTT,CASSPSSRTEAFF
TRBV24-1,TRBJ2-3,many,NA,TGTGCCACCAGTTTTGGAAAAGAAACAGATACGCAGTATTTT,CATSFGKETDTQYF
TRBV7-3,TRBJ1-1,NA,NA,TGTGCCAGCAGCCTAAGCGACAGGTCTAACACTGAAGCTTTCTTT,CASSLSDRSNTEAFF
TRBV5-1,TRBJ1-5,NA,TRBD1,TGCGCCAGCAGCTTGGCAGGGGGGGAGCAGCCCCAGCATTTT,CASSLAGGEQPQHF
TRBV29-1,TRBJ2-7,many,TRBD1,TGCAGCGTTGAGGACAGGGCCTACGAGCAGTACTTC,CSVEDRAYEQYF
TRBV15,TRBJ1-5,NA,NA,TGTGCCACCAGCGTGGACGGCAATCAGCCCCAGCATTTT,CATSVDGNQPQHF
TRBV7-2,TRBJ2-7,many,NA,TGTGCCAGCAGCCCCCCGGGCAGACCCTACGAGCAGTACTTC,CASSPPGRPYEQYF
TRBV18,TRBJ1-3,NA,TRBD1,TGTGCCAGCTCGGATGACACAGGGGGAGGAAACACCATATATTTT,CASSDDTGGGNTIYF
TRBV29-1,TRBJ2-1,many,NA,TGCAGCGTTTGCGGGAAGGGGGGGGGTAACAGTGGTGAGCAGTTCTTC,CSVCGKGGGNSGEQFF
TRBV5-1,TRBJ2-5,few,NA,TGCGCCAGCGGGAAACTCCTGCCGGGAGAGACCCAGTACTTC,CASGKLLPGETQYF
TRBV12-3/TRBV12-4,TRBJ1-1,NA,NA,TGTGCCAGCAGACTTCAGGGGAGAGACACTGAAGCTTTCTTT,CASRLQGRDTEAFF
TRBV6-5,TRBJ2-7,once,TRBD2,TGTGCCAGCAGTTACTCTTTGGCGGGAGGAGCCTACGAGCAGTACTTC,CASSYSLAGGAYEQYF
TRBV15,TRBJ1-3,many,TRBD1,TGTGCCACCAGCGCCCACAGGGGACGCAAGAACACCATATATTTT,CATSAHRGRKNTIYF
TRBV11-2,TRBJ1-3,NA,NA,TGTGCCAGCAATATCGGGGACTCTGGAAACACCATATATTTT,CASNIGDSGNTIYF
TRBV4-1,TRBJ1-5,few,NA,TGCGCCAGCAGCCAAGTACCCGGGGGGCGCGGTCAGCCCCAGCATTTT,CASSQVPGGRGQPQHF
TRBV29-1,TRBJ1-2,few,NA,TGCAGCGCTGAGACAGCGTCTTTATTTAACTATGGCTACACCTTC,CSAETASLFNYGYTF
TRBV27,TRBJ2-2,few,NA,TGTGCCAGCAGTTTATCCGGGGATCCGGCCGGGGAGCTGTTTTTT,CASSLSGDPAGELFF
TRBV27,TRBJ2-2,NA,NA,TGTGCCAGCAGTTTCATCGGGGGGCGGAACACCGGGGAGCTGTTTTTT,CASSFIGGRNTGELFF
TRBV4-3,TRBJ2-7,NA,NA,TGCGCCAGCAGCCCAGGGGCCGGGGGATCCTACGAGCAGTACTTC,CASSPGAGGSYEQYF
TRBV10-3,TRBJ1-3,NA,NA,TGTGCCATCAGTGCTGGAAACACCATATATTTT,CAISAGNTIYF
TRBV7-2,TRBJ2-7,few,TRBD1,TGTGCCAGCAGCTTAGAGGGGGGACAGGGCTTCTACGAGCAGTACTTC,CASSLEGGQGFYEQYF
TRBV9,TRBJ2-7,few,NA,TGTGCCAGCAGCTCCGGAGGCGGGGGCGGATCCGAGCAGTACTTC,CASSSGGGGGSEQYF
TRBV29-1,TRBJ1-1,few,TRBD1,TGCAGCGTCGTCCACCGGGACAGGGAGGGAATGAACACTGAAGCTTTCTTT,CSVVHRDREGMNTEAFF
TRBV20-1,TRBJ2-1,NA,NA,TGCAGTGTACTAGGGGAACCCTACAATGAGCAGTTCTTC,CSVLGEPYNEQFF
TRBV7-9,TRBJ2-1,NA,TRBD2,TGTGCCAGCAGCTTTCTCGAGGGACTAGCGGGAGTACATGAGCAGTTCTTC,CASSFLEGLAGVHEQFF
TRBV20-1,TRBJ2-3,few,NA,TGCAGTGCTTTCAGAAATACGCAGTATTTT,CSAFRNTQYF
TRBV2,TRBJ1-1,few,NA,TGTGCCAGCATCGGACTTATGAACACTGAAGCTTTCTTT,CASIGLMNTEAFF